This entry lists 4 T cell receptor beta chains sequenced from one sample in a study of T cell responses to AZD1222 COVID-19 vaccine. Using immunoSEQ multiplex PCR, the repertoire was profiled, and TCRdb retains in-frame clones only, with some absent. The sample has about 110,000 clones, about nine tenths seen once. Sample: peripheral blood, taken on day 0 of MenACWY control vaccination. These receptors all stem from an adult in good health.

The chain has TRBV11-2 and TRBJ2-3; the match to TRBD2 covers 8 bases. CDR1 SGHAT and CDR2 FQNNGV come from the germline V gene. J lost 3 bases, V lost 2 bases, and 4 bases had no gene match. The CDR3 loop spans 15 amino acids. CDR3 amino acids: CASSLRRGDTDTQYF. DNA for the CDR3: TGTGCCAGCAGCTTACGGCGGGGGGATACAGATACGCAGTATTTT.

The chain recombines TRBV24-1 with TRBJ1-2; 8 bases map to TRBD1. CDR1 is KGHDR, CDR2 SFDVKD, per germline. Trimming took 4 bases from V and 8 from J; bases not matched to a gene: 8. This CDR3 region has 14 residues. CDR3 protein: CATSETDRGKGYTF. CDR3 coding DNA: TGTGCCACCAGTGAAACCGACAGGGGAAAGGGCTACACCTTC.

This clone appeared a few times. The gene calls are TRBV7-2 and TRBJ2-1; possibly TRBD2 for D (5 bases). V lost 5 bases, J lost 4 bases, and 6 bases lay in between. The CDR3 spans 12 residues. Germline CDR1 reads SGHTA; CDR2 reads FQGNSA. CDR3 amino acids: CASSQRYNEQFF. CDR3 bases: TGTGCCAGCAGCCAGCGGTACAATGAGCAGTTCTTC.

The chain is built from TRBV18 and TRBJ1-1, with a weak D call TRBD1 (5 bases). The V end was cut by 2 bases, the J end by 4 bases, with 17 bases between. Germline values: CDR1 KGHSH, CDR2 LQKENI. This CDR3 has 16 residues. The CDR3 loop reads CASSPDQSGISTEAFF. DNA for the CDR3: TGTGCCAGCTCACCAGACCAATCAGGGATATCCACTGAAGCTTTCTTT.